The rows below give T cell receptor beta chains drawn from one sample of a study of read filtering for tumor transcriptome and immune sequencing. TCRdb reprocessed the reads with MiXCR, giving one entry per CDR3 protein. This sample has around 29,000 distinct CDR3 sequences, with approximately 15% found just once. Sequencing was performed on a population of CD138-negative cells sorted from bone marrow. Receptor source: a donor aged 40 or over with multiple myeloma. CDR3s include the opening cysteine and the closing phenylalanine or tryptophan.

>TRBV9|TRBJ2-7
CASSPEPLANSYEQYF
>TRBV2|TRBJ2-2
CASKPSGITTGELFF
>TRBV20-1|TRBJ2-4
CSAWTSGSPKNIQYF
>TRBV4-2|TRBJ2-7
CASSQDRDRGVGEQYF
>TRBV5-1|TRBJ2-1
CASSFSGDSYNEQFF
>TRBV20-1|TRBJ2-2
CSAPNSNTGELFF
>TRBV6-1|TRBJ2-2
CASSEVLASGELFF
>TRBV3-1|TRBJ2-3
CASSLSGRTDTQYF
>TRBV5-1|TRBJ2-3
CASSLEQGARSDTQYF
>TRBV18|TRBJ1-1
CASSPNVLAGGLNTEAFF
>TRBV12-3/TRBV12-4|TRBJ1-2
CASSLRGVGGYTF
>TRBV28|TRBJ2-1
CASRYPAQGDYNEQFF
>TRBV18|TRBJ1-6
CASSRLQGSSDSPLHF
>TRBV5-1|TRBJ2-5
CASSLSETQYF
>TRBV12-3/TRBV12-4|TRBJ1-3
CASSLGYGQGERNTIYF
>TRBV7-9|TRBJ2-1
CASSSNYNEQFF
>TRBV28|TRBJ2-4
CASSFLGDRENIQYF
>TRBV5-1|TRBJ2-7
CASSLAGTTYEQYF
>TRBV2|TRBJ2-1
CASRGDDNEQFF
>TRBV20-1|TRBJ2-1
CSARGLAETSYNEQFF
>TRBV7-6|TRBJ2-6
CASSLAGRDSGANFLTF
>TRBV3-1|TRBJ2-1
CASSPQGLAGNEQFF
>TRBV12-3/TRBV12-4|TRBJ1-2
CASSLEGTGRKMLNYGYTF
>TRBV6-6|TRBJ1-4
CASSSVTHEKLFF
>TRBV12-3/TRBV12-4|TRBJ2-1
CASSFFLAGYNEQFF
>TRBV4-2|TRBJ2-7
CASGGLAGEVHEQYF
>TRBV6-1|TRBJ2-5
CASSEAGTQETQYF
>TRBV11-3|TRBJ1-1
CASSLLGSDTEAFF
>TRBV20-1|TRBJ2-1
CSAKRASGSDNEQFF
>TRBV5-6|TRBJ2-7
CASNRRRDGAYEQYF
>TRBV5-1|TRBJ2-7
CASSLSAGYEQYF
>TRBV20-1|TRBJ1-5
CSARDGGVNQPQHF
>TRBV11-3|TRBJ2-1
CASSPGTSFNEQFF
>TRBV2|TRBJ2-1
CASSAGEVYNEQFF
>TRBV19|TRBJ2-7
CASTKQGASYEQYF
>TRBV29-1|TRBJ2-5
CSVPHRVGSPGRSQETQYF
>TRBV9|TRBJ2-1
CASSVVGGYNEQFF
>TRBV6-5|TRBJ2-7
CASSYRGGQAYEQYF
>TRBV5-1|TRBJ2-3
CASSLGFGGRNTDTQYF
>TRBV24-1|TRBJ2-2
CATSDMAGTGGELFF
>TRBV20-1|TRBJ2-2
CSARDPGQGDTGELFF
>TRBV28|TRBJ1-5
CASSPRSPSNQPQHF